The present entry profiles one T cell receptor beta chain with its context. These data come from a study of T cell responses to AZD1222 COVID-19 vaccine. CDR3 length equals 15 residues. CDR1 is SGHAT and CDR2 is FQNNGV in the germline V gene. Between the trimmed V and J ends, which lost 6 bases and 6 bases, there was a span of 18 bases. The table came from immunoSEQ multiplex PCR; TCRdb's copy has only in-frame clones and leaves some out. The sample consists of approximately 94,000 clones, more than 70% of them appearing once. The rearrangement links TRBV11-2 to TRBJ2-1; D is possibly TRBD1 (5 bases). The clonotype was recovered from an adult in good health. Material: peripheral blood, obtained on day 0 of MenACWY control vaccination. The CDR3 loop reads CASRGIRRRGNEQFF. CDR3 bases: TGTGCCAGCAGAGGGATCCGCCGAAGGGGCAATGAGCAGTTCTTC.